The T cell receptor beta chain described here comes from a study of response to subunit inactivated influenza vaccine (dated by TCRdb to 2016 to 2018). Some background on the complete study: The study used deep quantitative T cell receptor repertoire profiling to track responses to a trivalent subunit inactivated influenza vaccine.

This specimen's time point label, per the study, means: around 42 days after influenza vaccine administration. Points on this clonotype: Which antigen it targets is not known. The record has no base qualities; no much larger clone is one base away.

Library generation was performed with RT-PCR. Instrument used: Illumina HiSeq 2500. TCRdb reanalyzed the raw reads on its own, using fastp at Q25 for trimming and MiXCR for clone calling, and kept in-frame beta chains. Merged by CDR3 protein, the rows form single entries marked with the most common genes and DNA. This sample is represented by about 530,000 distinct CDR3 sequences; over 10% of them were singletons. The top ten clonotypes cover around 13% of the sample. Overall study outcomes, separate from this receptor: The authors suggested that each seasonal influenza vaccination may recruit only a limited number of new T cells.

V lost 5 bases and J lost 3 bases, and the count of bases not matched to a germline gene is 4. CDR1 and CDR2 (SGHAT, FQNNGV) derive from the germline V gene. The CDR3, cysteine through phenylalanine, is 14 amino acids long. The DNA shown is the 42-base CDR3, in frame from base 1. The TCR originated in a man over 45 who received an inactivated influenza vaccine. Donor details come from another sample of the same person, matched by shared clones. The sample in question was PBMCs from blood, obtained 45 days after vaccination. This receptor chain uses TRBV11-2 and TRBJ2-1; 7 bases in between match TRBD1. The CDR3 protein sequence reads: CASSQTGLYNEQFF. The nucleotides read TGTGCCAGCAGCCAGACAGGGCTCTACAATGAGCAGTTCTTC.